The rows below give T cell receptor beta chains drawn from one sample of a study of T cell changes during pregnancy in multiple sclerosis. Clones were sequenced by immunoSEQ multiplex PCR, and TCRdb holds only the in-frame ones, with some missing. The sample shows about 17,000 clones, 88% of them seen only once. Source: CD8+ T cells from peripheral blood mononuclear cells, taken after pregnancy. The receptors shown here come from a female donor in good health, enrolled as a control in a pregnancy study. CDR3s include the opening cysteine and the closing phenylalanine or tryptophan.

v_call	j_call	cdr3_aa
TRBV7-1	TRBJ2-5	CASIRWAGLQETQYF
TRBV28	TRBJ1-3	CASSLQGNTIYF
TRBV7-8	TRBJ2-4	CASSLAQDLLAKNIQYF
TRBV19	TRBJ2-7	CASSSTSGAYEQYF
TRBV6-5	TRBJ2-2	CASKQGPTGELFF
TRBV6-1	TRBJ1-1	CAEGTGRITEAFF
TRBV9	TRBJ2-3	CASSVPRAGGPTDTQYF
TRBV15	TRBJ2-1	CATSRIRWGSEQFF
TRBV19	TRBJ1-2	CASSIRVSTVDYGYTF
TRBV5-1	TRBJ2-7	CASSLEPGQGMDEQYF